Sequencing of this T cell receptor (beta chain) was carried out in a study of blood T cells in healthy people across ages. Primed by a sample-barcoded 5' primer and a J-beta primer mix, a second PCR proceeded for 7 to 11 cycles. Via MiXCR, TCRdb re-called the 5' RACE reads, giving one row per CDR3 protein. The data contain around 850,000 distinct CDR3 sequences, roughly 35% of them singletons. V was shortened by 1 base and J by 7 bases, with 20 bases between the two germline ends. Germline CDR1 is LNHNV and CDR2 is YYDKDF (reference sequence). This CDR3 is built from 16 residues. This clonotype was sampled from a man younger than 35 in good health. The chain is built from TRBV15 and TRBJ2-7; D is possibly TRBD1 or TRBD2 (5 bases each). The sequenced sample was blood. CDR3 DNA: TGTGCCACCAGCAGAGGGGGGAAGGGGAGACTGAATGAGCAGTACTTC. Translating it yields CATSRGGKGRLNEQYF.